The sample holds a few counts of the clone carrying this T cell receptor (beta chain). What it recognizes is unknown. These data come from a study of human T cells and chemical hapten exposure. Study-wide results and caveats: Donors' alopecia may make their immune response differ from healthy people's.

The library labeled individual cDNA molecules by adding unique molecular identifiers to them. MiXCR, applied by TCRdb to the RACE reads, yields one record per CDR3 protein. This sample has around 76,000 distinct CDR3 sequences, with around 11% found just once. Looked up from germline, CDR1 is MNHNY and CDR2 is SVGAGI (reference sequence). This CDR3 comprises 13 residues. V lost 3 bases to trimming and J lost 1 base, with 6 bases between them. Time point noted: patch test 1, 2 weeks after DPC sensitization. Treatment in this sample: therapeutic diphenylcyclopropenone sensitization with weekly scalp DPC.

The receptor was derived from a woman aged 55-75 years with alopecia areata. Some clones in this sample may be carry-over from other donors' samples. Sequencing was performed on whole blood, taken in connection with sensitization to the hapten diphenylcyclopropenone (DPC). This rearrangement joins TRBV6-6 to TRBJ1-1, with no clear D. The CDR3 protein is CASSYLPNTEAFF. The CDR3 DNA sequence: TGTGCCAGCAGTTATCTTCCGAACACTGAAGCTTTCTTT.